Sequencing of this T cell receptor (beta chain) was carried out in a study of cytomegalovirus exposure and HLA in healthy donors. The CDR3 spans 16 residues. Germline V gene lookup returns CDR1 LGHNA and CDR2 YNFKEQ. Trimming cost V 1 base and J 6 bases, with 18 bases left between them. The PCR ran on 60 Vbeta and 13 Jbeta primers. Profiling relied on immunoSEQ multiplex PCR, and the TCRdb table lists in-frame clones only, not all of them. The sample table sets out about 140,000 clones. The specimen sequenced was PBMCs. This chain joins TRBV4-2 and TRBJ1-1; D ambiguous. This clonotype was obtained from a male donor in good health and CMV-seronegative. This CDR3 reads CASSQATSRGLAEAFF. The CDR3 nucleotides read TGTGCCAGCAGCCAAGCCACCTCTAGAGGGCTTGCTGAAGCTTTCTTT.